Below, one TCR beta chain is given with its context. Antigen specificity is unknown. The data originate from a study of T cell repertoires in cytomegalovirus infection. In the study overall: A matching HLA type, together with CMV infection, was signaled by public TCR beta signatures. Study results and caveats: Predominance within the ex vivo response was attributable to HLA-C-restricted CMV-specific TCR beta clonotypes. Carriers of CMV and the relevant HLA type were discriminated by public TCR beta frequency.

A single record per CDR3 protein comes from TCRdb applying MiXCR to the reads. The repertoire has 250,000 to 300,000 distinct CDR3 sequences, roughly 24% of them found once; the top ten carry more than 11%. Material for sequencing was PBMCs. The source of this sequence is a human donor in good health (CMV status not recorded). Some clones in this sample may be carry-over from other donors' samples.

The CDR3 loop reads CASRTTTSNQPQHF. The CDR3 bases are TGTGCCAGCAGGACGACAACGAGCAATCAGCCCCAGCATTTT. This chain connects TRBV28 to TRBJ1-5, with D hard to call. This CDR3 has 14 residues. Trimming took 6 bases from V and 1 from J, leaving 10 bases between them. Germline values: CDR1 MDHEN, CDR2 SYDVKM.